This entry features one T cell receptor beta chain sequence. Its target is not known. Treatment here: oral pan-JAK inhibitor, 5-10 mg twice daily. The data derive from a study of CD8+ T cells in alopecia areata. Overall study findings and caveats: There was only one nonresponder, so it was unclear how baseline CD8+ expansion relates to response. Higher clonality than in normal scalp was seen in lesional scalp, especially alopecia totalis/universalis.

The CDR3 spans 16 residues. Per germline, CDR1 SGHRS and CDR2 YFSETQ. Trimming took 0 bases from V and 0 from J, leaving 10 bases between them. RNA was isolated and reverse transcribed to cDNA, the sequencing template. TCRdb's table, derived via immunoSEQ multiplex PCR, lists solely in-frame clones and lacks some. The sample has about 260,000 clones; 60% are singletons. Material: CD4+ T cells sorted from blood, obtained at week 52, from a patient treated with tofacitinib. The chain recombines TRBV5-1 with TRBJ2-1, with D tentatively TRBD2 (6 bases). The TCR was taken from a human donor with alopecia areata. CDR3 residues: CASSLDAGSSYNEQFF. CDR3 nucleotides: TGCGCCAGCAGCTTGGATGCGGGGAGCTCCTACAATGAGCAGTTCTTC.